This T cell receptor (beta chain) originates from a study of T cells after yellow fever vaccination. Each CDR3 protein is one row after TCRdb ran MiXCR on the 5' RACE reads. The sample lists 450,000 to 600,000 distinct CDR3 sequences, around 17% occurring once. CDR1 is MDHEN and CDR2 is SYDVKM in the germline V gene. The CDR3 totals 13 residues. V was cut by 7 bases and J by 5 bases, with 12 bases left in between. The sample holds a few counts of this clonotype. J is TRBJ1-5 and V is TRBV28; unclear D gene. The source material was PBMCs, sampled 5 days after the first yellow fever vaccination. The sequence derives from a man in his late teens or twenties who received the YFV17D yellow fever vaccine. The CDR3 protein is CASNREIDQPQHF. The CDR3 DNA reads as TGTGCCAGCAACCGAGAGATCGATCAGCCCCAGCATTTT.